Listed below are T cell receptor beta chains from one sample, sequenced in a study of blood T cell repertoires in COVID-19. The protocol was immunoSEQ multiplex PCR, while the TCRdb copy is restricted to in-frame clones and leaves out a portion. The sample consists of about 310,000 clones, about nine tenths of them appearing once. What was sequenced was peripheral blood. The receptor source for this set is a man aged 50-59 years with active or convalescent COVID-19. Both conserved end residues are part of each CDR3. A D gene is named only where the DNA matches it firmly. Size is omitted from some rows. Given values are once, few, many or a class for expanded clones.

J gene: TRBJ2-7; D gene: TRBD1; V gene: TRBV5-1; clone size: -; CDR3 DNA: TGCGCCAGCAGCACTCAGGGGGTCTCCTACGAGCAGTACTTC; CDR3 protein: CASSTQGVSYEQYF
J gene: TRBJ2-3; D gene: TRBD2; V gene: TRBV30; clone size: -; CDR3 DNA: TGTGCCTGGAGTCCCGGGGGGGACACAGATACGCAGTATTTT; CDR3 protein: CAWSPGGDTDTQYF
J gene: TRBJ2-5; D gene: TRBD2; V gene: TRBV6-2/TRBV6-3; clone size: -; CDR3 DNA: TGTGCCAGCAGTTACTCTTCGACTAGCCTCCGAGAGACCCAGTACTTC; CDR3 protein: CASSYSSTSLRETQYF
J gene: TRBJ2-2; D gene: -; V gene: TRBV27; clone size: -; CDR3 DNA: TGTGCCAGCAGTTCCTACGGGGGTAGGGGCACCGGGGAGCTGTTTTTT; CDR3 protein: CASSSYGGRGTGELFF
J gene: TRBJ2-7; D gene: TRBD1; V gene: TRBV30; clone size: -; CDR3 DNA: TGTGCCTGGAGTCCGTTGGACAGGGGGAGCTCCTACGAGCAGTACTTC; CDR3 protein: CAWSPLDRGSSYEQYF
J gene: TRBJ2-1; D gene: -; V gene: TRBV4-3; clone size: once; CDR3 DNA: TGCGCCAGCAGCCACCAATTCAACCGGGGCTACAATGAGCAGTTCTTC; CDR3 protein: CASSHQFNRGYNEQFF
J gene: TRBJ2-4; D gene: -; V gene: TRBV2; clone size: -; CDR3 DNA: TGTGCCAGCAGTGCTAGTACCAAAAACATTCAGTACTTC; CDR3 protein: CASSASTKNIQYF
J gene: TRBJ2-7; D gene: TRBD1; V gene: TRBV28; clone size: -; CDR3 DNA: TGTGCCAGCAGTAAATATCCGACAGGGGTCAGCTCCTACGAGCAGTACTTC; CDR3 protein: CASSKYPTGVSSYEQYF
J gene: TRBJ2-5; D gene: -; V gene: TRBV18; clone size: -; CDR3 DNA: TGTGCCAGCTTCCCCACAGACCAAGAGACCCAGTACTTC; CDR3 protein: CASFPTDQETQYF
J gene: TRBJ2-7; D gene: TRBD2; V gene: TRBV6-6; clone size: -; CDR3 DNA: TGTGCCACCCTCCTTAGGACTAGCGGGAGCGAGCAGTACTTC; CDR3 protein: CATLLRTSGSEQYF
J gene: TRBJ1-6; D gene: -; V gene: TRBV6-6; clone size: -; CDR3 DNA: TGTGCCAGCAGCTTGGCGGAAGGGGGTGGTTCACCCCTCCACTTT; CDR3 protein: CASSLAEGGGSPLHF
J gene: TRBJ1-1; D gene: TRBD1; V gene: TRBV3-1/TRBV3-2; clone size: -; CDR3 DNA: TGTGCCAGCAGCCAAGTCGGACAGGGGTCTGAAGCTTTCTTT; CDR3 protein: CASSQVGQGSEAFF
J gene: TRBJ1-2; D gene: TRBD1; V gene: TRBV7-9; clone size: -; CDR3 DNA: TGTGCCAGCAGCCCCGACTTGACAGGGGCTGGCTACACCTTC; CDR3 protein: CASSPDLTGAGYTF
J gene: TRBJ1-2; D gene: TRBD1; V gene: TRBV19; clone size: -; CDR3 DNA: TGTGCCAGTAGTCCGGGACAGGGGAACTATGGCTACACCTTC; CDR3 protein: CASSPGQGNYGYTF
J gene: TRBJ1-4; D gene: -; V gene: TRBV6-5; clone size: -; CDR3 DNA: TGTGCCAGCGGCACTAATGAAAAACTGTTTTTT; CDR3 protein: CASGTNEKLFF
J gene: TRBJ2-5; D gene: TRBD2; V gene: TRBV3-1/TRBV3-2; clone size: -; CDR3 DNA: TGTGCCAGCAGTCGGACTAGCGGGAGGGGAGAGACCCAGTACTTC; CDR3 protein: CASSRTSGRGETQYF
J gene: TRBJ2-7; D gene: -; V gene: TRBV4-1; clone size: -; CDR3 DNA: TGCGCCAGCAGCCACTGGCAGTCGTTCGAGCAGTACTTC; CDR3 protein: CASSHWQSFEQYF
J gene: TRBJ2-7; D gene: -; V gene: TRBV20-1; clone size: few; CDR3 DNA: TGCAGTGCTAGAGATCGAGGGGAGCAGTACTTC; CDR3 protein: CSARDRGEQYF
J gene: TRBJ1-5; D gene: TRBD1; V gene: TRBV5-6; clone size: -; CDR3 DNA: TGTGCCAGCAGCTTTCGACAGGGGGTTAGCAATCAGCCCCAGCATTTT; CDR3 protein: CASSFRQGVSNQPQHF
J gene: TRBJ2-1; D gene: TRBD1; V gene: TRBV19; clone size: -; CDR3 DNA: TGTGCCAGTAGTACCCCCGGGGACAGGGGGAATGAGCAGTTCTTC; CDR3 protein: CASSTPGDRGNEQFF
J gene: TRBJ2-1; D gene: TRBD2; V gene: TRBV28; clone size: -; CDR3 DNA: TGTGCCTCCGGGAGGTGGGCAAACAATGAGCAGTTCTTC; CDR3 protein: CASGRWANNEQFF
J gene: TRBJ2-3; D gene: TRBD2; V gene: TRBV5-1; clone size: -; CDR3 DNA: TGCGCCAGCAGCTTGACTAGCGCACGCACAGATACGCAGTATTTT; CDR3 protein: CASSLTSARTDTQYF
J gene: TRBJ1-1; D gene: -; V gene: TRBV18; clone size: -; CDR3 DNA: TGTGCCAGCTCACTCGGGGGGGATGGCGCGTTAGAAGCTTTCTTT; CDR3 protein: CASSLGGDGALEAFF
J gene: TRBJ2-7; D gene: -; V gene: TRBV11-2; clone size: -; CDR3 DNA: TGTGCCAGCAGCTTAGTGGTCGGGAACACCTACGAGCAGTACTTC; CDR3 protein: CASSLVVGNTYEQYF
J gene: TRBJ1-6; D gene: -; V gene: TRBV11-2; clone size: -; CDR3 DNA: TGTGCCAGCAGCTTAACAGGGTTCAATTCACCCCTCCACTTT; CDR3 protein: CASSLTGFNSPLHF
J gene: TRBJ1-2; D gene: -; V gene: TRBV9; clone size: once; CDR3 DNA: TGTGCCAGCAGCGTAGGAGTGGGAGGCAGGGCGGAATATGGCTACACCTTC; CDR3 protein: CASSVGVGGRAEYGYTF
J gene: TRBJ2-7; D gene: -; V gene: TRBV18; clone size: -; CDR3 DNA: TGTGCCAGCTCACCACCGTCACTGAGCTCCTACGAGCAGTACTTC; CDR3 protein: CASSPPSLSSYEQYF
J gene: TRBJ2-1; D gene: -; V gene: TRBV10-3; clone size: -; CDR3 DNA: TGTGCCATCAGATCTACTGGGGACACGAGGAATGAGCAGTTCTTC; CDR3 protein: CAIRSTGDTRNEQFF
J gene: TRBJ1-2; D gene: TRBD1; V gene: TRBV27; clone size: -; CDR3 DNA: TGTGCCAGCAGTTTGAATCCGGGACAGGGGGGGGGCTACACCTTC; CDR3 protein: CASSLNPGQGGGYTF
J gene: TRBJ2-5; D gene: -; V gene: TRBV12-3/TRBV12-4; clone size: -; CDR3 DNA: TGTGCCAGCAGTCCCAACAGCGAGACCCAGTACTTC; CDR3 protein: CASSPNSETQYF
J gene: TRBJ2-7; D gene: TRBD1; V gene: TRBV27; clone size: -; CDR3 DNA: TGTGCCAGCAGTCCCGGGACAGGGGCTGGGGAGCAGTACTTC; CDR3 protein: CASSPGTGAGEQYF
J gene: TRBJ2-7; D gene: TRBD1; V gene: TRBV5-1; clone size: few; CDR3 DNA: TGCGCCAGCAGCTCGGGACAGGGGAGTTCCTACGAGCAGTACTTC; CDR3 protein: CASSSGQGSSYEQYF
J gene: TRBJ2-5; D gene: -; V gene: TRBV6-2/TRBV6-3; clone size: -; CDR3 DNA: TGTGCCAGCAGTTGGAGTGGGGAGACCCAGTACTTC; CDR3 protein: CASSWSGETQYF
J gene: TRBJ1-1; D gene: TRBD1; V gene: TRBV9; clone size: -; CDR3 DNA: TGTGCCAGCAGCGTAGTCCCGAGGGGGACAGGGAACACTGAAGCTTTCTTT; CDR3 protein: CASSVVPRGTGNTEAFF
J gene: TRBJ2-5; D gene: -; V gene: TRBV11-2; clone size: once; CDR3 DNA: TGTGCCAGCAGCTTAGCGGGGAAAGAGACCCAGTACTTC; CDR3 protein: CASSLAGKETQYF
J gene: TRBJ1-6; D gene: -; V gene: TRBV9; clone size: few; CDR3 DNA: TGTGCCAGCAGCACCCTACGCTCACCCCTCCACTTT; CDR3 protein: CASSTLRSPLHF
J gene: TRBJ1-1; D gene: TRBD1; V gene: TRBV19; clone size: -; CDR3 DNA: TGTGCCACGTCGGACAGGACTTTTACTGAAGCTTTCTTT; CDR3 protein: CATSDRTFTEAFF
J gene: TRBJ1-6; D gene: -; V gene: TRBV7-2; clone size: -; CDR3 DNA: TGTGCCAGCAGCTTAGGGCATGGGAGTAATTCACCCCTCCACTTT; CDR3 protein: CASSLGHGSNSPLHF
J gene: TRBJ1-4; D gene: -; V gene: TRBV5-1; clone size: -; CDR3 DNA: TGCGCCAGCAGCTTGGCCGCAGGTAGCGATGAAAAACTGTTTTTT; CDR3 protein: CASSLAAGSDEKLFF
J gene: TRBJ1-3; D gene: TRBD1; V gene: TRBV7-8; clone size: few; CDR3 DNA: TGTGCCAGCAGCGCGGGACAGGATGGAAACACCATATATTTT; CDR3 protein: CASSAGQDGNTIYF
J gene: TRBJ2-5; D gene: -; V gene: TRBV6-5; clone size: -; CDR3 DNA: TGTGCCAGCAGTTATTGGTCGGGGGAGACCCAGTACTTC; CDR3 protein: CASSYWSGETQYF
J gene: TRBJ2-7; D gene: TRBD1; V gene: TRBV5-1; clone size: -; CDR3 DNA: TGCGCCAGCAGCTGGACAGGGTCCTACGAGCAGTACTTC; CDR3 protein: CASSWTGSYEQYF
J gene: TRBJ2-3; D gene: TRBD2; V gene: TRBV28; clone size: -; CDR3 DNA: TGTGCCAGCAGTTTAGGACTAGCCGGACATGTCACAGATACGCAGTATTTT; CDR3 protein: CASSLGLAGHVTDTQYF
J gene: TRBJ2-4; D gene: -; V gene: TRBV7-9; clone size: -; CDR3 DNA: TGTGCCAGCAGCTTTGGGGGGGCCAAAAACATTCAGTACTTC; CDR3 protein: CASSFGGAKNIQYF
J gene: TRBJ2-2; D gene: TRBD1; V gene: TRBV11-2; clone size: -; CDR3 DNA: TGTGCCAGCAGCTTGGACAGGGTTACCGGGGAGCTGTTTTTT; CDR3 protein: CASSLDRVTGELFF
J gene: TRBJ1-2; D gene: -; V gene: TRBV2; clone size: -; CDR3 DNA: TGTGCCAATCGCGCAGGAGGCGGCTACACCTTC; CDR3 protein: CANRAGGGYTF
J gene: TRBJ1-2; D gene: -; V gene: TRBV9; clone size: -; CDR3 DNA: TGTGCCAGCAGCGAGGCGGGGGCCGCGAGGGGCTACACCTTC; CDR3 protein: CASSEAGAARGYTF
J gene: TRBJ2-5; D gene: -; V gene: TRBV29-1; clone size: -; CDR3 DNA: TGCAGCGTAAGAGGCGGCGGAGAGACCCAGTACTTC; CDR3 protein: CSVRGGGETQYF
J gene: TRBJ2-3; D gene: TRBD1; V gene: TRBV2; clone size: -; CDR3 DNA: TGTGCCAGCAGGGGACAGGTTTTGACGGCAGATACGCAGTATTTT; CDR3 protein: CASRGQVLTADTQYF
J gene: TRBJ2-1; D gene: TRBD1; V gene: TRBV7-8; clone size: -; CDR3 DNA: TGTGCCAGCAGCTTATCGTTTGGACAGGGTGATGAGCAGTTCTTC; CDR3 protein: CASSLSFGQGDEQFF
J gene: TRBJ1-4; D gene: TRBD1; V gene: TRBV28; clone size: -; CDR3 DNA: TGTGCCAGCAGACCGACAGGGTGGGGTGAAAAACTGTTTTTT; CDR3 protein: CASRPTGWGEKLFF
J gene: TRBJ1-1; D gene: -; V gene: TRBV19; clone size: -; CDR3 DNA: TGTGCCAGTCGAATAGTATTTCGGGGATACACTGAAGCTTTCTTT; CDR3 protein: CASRIVFRGYTEAFF
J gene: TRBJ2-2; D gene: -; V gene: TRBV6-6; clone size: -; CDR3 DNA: TGTGCCAGCAGCCCTCGTGCGGAGACCGGGGAGCTGTTTTTT; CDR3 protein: CASSPRAETGELFF
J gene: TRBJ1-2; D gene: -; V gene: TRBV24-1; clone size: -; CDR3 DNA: TGTGCCACCAGTGATCCGAGGGAATCCTATGGCTACACCTTC; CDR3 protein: CATSDPRESYGYTF
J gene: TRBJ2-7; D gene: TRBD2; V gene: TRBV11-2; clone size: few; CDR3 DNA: TGTGCCAGCAGCTTCGGACTAGCGGGAGACATCGACGAGCAGTACTTC; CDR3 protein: CASSFGLAGDIDEQYF
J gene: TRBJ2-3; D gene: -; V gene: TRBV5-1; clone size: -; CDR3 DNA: TGCGCCAGCAGCTCCGACGGGGGATACACAGATACGCAGTATTTT; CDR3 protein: CASSSDGGYTDTQYF
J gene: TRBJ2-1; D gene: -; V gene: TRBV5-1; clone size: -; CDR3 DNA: TGCGCCAGCTCCATTGGCGGGGTCCACAATGAGCAGTTCTTC; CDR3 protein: CASSIGGVHNEQFF
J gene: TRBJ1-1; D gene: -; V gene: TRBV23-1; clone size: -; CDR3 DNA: TGCGCCAGCAGTCTGGGGGCGGGGGCCACTGAAGCTTTCTTT; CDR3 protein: CASSLGAGATEAFF
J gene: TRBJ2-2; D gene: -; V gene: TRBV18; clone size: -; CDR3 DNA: TGTGCCAGCTCACCATATGTATTGCGGTATGATGTCGGGGAGCTGTTTTTT; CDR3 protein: CASSPYVLRYDVGELFF